This TCR beta chain comes out of a study of blood T cell repertoires in COVID-19. Study-level information: From the United States, Italy and Spain came samples of acute and convalescent COVID-19. Sources were T cells, B-cell-depleted T cells, or PBMCs; the material itself was cDNA or gDNA.

Original data processing: Reference gene primer amplification gave nucleated cell count estimates. The assay was immunoSEQ multiplex PCR, and TCRdb's table has in-frame clones only and misses some. That table supplies the V and J calls and clone size; D and trimming were determined from the DNA. The sample carries about 41,000 clones, around 83% recorded once. The TCR sequence derives from an elderly woman with acute or convalescent COVID-19. The material sequenced was peripheral blood.

The CDR3 bases are TGTGCCAGCAGCTCAACCACCTCTAGCGGGGAGGAGACCCAGTACTTC. Amino acids: CASSSTTSSGEETQYF. J is TRBJ2-5 and V is TRBV11-2; the match to TRBD2 covers 9 bases. Germline-derived CDR1 and CDR2 are SGHAT and FQNNGV. The CDR3 sequence is 16 residues long. The junction had 11 bases not matched to a gene; V was cut back by 4 bases and J by 5 bases.